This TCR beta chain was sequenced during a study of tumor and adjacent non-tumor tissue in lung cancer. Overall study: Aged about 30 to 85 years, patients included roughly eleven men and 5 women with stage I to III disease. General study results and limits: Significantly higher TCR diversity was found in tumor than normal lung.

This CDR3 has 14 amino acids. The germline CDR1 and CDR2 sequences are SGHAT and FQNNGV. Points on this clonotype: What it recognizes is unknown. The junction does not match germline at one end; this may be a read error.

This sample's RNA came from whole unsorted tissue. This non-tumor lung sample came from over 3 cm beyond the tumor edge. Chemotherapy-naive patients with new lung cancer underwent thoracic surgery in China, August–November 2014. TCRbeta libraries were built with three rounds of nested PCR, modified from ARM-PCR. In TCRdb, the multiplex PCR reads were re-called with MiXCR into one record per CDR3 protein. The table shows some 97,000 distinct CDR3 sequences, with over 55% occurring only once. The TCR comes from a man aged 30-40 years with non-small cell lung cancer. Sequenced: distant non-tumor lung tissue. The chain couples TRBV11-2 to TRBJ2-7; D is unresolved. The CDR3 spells CASSSTTRLGEQNF. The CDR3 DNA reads TGTGCCAGCAGCTCAACTACAAGGTTGGGCGAGCAGAACTTC.